This TCR beta chain was recovered during a study of regulatory T cells in long-lasting Graves disease. This clonotype came up many times. Through Arm-PCR of CDR3 regions and iRepertoire HTBI primers, TCR beta libraries were built. TCRdb itself ran the multiplex PCR reads through MiXCR, one entry per CDR3 protein. The sample contains more than 300,000 distinct CDR3 sequences, around 15% of which appear only once. Germline V gene lookup returns CDR1 SGHKS and CDR2 YYEKEE (reference sequence). This CDR3 is 15 amino acids long. The germline V and J ends were trimmed by 7 bases and 3 bases, with 20 bases remaining between them. Indicated time point: newly diagnosed GD, antithyroid drugs for less than 3 months. From PBMCs, RNA was extracted and then used to make the TCR library. The sample was also reused in another study, on T cells in Graves' hyperthyroidism and ophthalmopathy.

The sequence was collected from a woman younger than 30 with Graves disease. The chain has TRBV5-5 and TRBJ2-7; D possibly uses TRBD1 or TRBD2 (5 bases each). This sample comprised peripheral blood mononuclear cells (PBMCs), obtained at new diagnosis, from a patient treated with antithyroid drugs. The chain's CDR3 is CASGPTRRDVYEQYF. The CDR3 DNA reads TGTGCCAGCGGCCCCACTCGCCGGGACGTCTACGAGCAGTACTTC.